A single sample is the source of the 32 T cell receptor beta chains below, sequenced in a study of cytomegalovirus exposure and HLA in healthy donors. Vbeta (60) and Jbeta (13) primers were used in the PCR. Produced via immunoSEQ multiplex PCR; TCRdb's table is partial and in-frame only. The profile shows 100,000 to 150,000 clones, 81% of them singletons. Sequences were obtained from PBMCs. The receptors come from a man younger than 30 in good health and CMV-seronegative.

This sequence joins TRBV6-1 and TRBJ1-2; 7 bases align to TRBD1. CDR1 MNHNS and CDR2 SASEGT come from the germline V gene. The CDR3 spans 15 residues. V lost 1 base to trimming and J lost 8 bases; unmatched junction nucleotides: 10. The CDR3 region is CASSEVRTGLGGYTF. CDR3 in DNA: TGTGCCAGCAGTGAAGTGCGGACAGGTTTAGGAGGCTACACCTTC.

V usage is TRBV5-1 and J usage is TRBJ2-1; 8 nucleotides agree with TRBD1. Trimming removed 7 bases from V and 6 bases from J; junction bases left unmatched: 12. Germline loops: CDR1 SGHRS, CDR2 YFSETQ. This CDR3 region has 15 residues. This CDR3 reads CASRIRTGHSNEQFF. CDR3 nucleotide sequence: TGCGCCAGCCGAATCAGGACAGGGCACTCCAATGAGCAGTTCTTC.

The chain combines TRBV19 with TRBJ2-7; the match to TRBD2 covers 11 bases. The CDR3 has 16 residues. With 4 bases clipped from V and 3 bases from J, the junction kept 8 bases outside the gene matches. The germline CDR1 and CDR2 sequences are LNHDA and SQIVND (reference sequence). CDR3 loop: CASSTKLAGEGYEQYF. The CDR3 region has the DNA TGTGCCAGTAGTACGAAACTAGCGGGGGAGGGCTACGAGCAGTACTTC.

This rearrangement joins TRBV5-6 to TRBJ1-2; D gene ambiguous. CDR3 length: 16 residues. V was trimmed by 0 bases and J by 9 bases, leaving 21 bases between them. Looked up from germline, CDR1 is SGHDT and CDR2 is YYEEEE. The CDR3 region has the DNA TGTGCCAGCAGCTTGGGGGCAGAGAACCTCCTATTGAGCTACACCTTC. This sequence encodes CASSLGAENLLLSYTF.

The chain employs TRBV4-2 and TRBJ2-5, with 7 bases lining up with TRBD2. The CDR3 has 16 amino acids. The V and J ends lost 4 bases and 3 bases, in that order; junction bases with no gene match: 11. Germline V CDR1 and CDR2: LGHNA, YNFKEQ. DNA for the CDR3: TGTGCCAGCAGCCTCCAAGCGGGGCCGGGGGAAGAGACCCAGTACTTC. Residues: CASSLQAGPGEETQYF.

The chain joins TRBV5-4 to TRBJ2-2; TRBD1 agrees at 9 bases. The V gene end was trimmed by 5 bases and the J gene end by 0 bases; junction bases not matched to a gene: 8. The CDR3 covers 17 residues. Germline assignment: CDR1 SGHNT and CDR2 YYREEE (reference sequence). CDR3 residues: CASSPGTGTANTGELFF. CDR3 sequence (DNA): TGTGCCAGCAGTCCCGGGACAGGGACAGCGAACACCGGGGAGCTGTTTTTT.

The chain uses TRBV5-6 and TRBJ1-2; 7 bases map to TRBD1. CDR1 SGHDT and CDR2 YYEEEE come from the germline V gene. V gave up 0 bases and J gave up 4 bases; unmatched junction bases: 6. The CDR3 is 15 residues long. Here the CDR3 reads CASSLAGGGGYGYTF. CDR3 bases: TGTGCCAGCAGCTTGGCCGGAGGGGGCGGCTATGGCTACACCTTC.

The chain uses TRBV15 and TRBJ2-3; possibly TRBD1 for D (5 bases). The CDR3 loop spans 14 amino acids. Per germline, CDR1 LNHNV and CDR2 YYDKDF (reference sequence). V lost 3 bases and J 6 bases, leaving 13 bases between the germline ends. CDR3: CATSREPRGDTQYF. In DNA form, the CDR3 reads TGTGCCACCAGCAGGGAGCCTAGGGGCGATACGCAGTATTTT.

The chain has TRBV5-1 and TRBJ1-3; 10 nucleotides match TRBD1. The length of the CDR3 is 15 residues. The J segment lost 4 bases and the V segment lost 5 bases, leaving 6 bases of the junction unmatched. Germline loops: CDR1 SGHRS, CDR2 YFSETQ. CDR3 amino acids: CASRHDRGRGNTIYF. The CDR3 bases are TGCGCCAGCAGACATGACAGGGGGCGAGGAAACACCATATATTTT.

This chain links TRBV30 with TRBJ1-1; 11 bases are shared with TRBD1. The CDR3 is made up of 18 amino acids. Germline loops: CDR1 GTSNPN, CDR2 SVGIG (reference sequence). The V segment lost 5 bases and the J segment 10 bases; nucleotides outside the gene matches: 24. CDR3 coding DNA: TGTGCCTGGGGGGGGACTCCCGGCAGGACAGGGGGCCCCTCTGGAGCTTTCTTT. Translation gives CAWGGTPGRTGGPSGAFF.

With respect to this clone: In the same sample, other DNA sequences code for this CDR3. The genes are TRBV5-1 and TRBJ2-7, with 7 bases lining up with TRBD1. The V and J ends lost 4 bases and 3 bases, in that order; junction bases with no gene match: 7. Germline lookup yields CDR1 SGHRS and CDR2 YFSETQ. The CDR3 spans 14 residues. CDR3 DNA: TGCGCCAGCAGCCCCTCTGGACAGGTCTACGAGCAGTACTTC. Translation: CASSPSGQVYEQYF.

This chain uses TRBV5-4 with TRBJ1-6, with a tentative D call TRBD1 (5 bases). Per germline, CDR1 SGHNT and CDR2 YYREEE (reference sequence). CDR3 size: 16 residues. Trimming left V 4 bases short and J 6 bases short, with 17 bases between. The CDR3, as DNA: TGTGCCAGCAGCGACCAAGCCGGGGGGACTAATTCACCCCTCCACTTT. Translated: CASSDQAGGTNSPLHF.

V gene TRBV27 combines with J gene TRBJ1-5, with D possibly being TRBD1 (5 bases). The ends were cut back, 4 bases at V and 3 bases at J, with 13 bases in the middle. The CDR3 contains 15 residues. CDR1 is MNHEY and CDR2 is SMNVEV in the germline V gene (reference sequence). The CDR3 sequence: CASSSGGHSNQPQHF. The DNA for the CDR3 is TGTGCCAGCAGTTCTGGCGGACACTCCAATCAGCCCCAGCATTTT.

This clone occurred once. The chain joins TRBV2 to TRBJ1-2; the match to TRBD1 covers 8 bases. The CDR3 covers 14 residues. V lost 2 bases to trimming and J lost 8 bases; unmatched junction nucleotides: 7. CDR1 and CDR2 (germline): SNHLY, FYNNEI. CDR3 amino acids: CASSERQGAGGYTF. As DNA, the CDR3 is TGTGCCAGCAGTGAACGTCAGGGGGCTGGGGGCTACACCTTC.

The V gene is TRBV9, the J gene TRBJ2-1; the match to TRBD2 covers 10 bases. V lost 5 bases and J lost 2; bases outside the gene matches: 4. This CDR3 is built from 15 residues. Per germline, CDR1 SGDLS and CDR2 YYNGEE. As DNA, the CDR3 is TGTGCCAGCAGAGGTAGCGGGGGGACCTACAATGAGCAGTTCTTC. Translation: CASRGSGGTYNEQFF.

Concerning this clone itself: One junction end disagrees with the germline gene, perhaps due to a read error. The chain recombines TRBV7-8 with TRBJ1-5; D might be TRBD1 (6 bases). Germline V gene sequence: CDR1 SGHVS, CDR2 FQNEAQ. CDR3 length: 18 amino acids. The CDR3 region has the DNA TGTGCCAGCAGATTAGGGATGATGGGACACCGTAGCAATCAGCCCCAGCATTTT. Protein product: CASRLGMMGHRSNQPQHF.

In DNA form, the CDR3 reads TGCGCCAGCAGTCAATCGCGGGACAGGGGTTGTCAGCCCCAGCATTTT. It is translated as CASSQSRDRGCQPQHF. The chain links TRBV23-1 to TRBJ1-5, with 10 bases fitting TRBD1. TRBV23-1 is designated an ORF whose function remains uncertain. The CDR3 spans 16 residues. Germline trimming cut 0 bases from V and 6 bases from J; bases unmatched to any gene: 5.

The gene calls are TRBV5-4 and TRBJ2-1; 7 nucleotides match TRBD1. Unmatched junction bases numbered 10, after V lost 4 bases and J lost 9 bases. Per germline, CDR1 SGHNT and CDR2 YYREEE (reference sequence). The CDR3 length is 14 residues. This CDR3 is CASSGGQDAGEQFF. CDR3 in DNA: TGTGCCAGCAGCGGAGGACAGGACGCGGGTGAGCAGTTCTTC.

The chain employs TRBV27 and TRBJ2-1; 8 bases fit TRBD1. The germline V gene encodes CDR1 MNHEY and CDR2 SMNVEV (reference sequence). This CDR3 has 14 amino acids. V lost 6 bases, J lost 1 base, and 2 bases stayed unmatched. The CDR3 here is CASRWDRSYNEQFF. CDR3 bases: TGTGCCAGCAGGTGGGACAGGTCCTACAATGAGCAGTTCTTC.

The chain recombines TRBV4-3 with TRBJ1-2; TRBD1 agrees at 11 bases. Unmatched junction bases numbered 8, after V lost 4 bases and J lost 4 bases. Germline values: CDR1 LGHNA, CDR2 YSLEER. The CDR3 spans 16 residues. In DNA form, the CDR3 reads TGCGCCAGCAGCCGACAACTTGGACAGGGGGCCTATGGCTACACCTTC. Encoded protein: CASSRQLGQGAYGYTF.

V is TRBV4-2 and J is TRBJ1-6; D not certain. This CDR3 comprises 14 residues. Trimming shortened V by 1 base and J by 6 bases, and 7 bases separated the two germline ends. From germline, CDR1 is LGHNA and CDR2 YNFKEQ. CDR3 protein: CASSQGRFNSPLHF. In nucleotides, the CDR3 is TGTGCCAGCAGCCAAGGCAGATTTAATTCACCCCTCCACTTT.

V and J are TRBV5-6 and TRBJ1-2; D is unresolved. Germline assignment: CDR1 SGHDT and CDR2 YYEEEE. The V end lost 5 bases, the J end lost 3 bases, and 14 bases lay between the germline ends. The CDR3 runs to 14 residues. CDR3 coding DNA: TGTGCCAGCAGTCGGTCGGGTATTGACTATGGCTACACCTTC. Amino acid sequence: CASSRSGIDYGYTF.

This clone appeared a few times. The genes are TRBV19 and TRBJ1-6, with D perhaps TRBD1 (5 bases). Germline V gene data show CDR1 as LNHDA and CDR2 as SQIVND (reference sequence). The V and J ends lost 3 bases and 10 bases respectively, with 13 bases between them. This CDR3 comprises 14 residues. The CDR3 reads CASSIGPGPSPLHF. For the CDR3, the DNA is TGTGCCAGTAGTATTGGGCCAGGGCCCTCACCCCTCCACTTT.

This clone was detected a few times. The DNA for the CDR3 is TGTGCCTGGGGGCCAGGATATTACGAGCAGTACTTC. It encodes CAWGPGYYEQYF. The rearrangement links TRBV30 to TRBJ2-7; D remains ambiguous. CDR3 length: 12 amino acids. The V end was cut by 5 bases, the J end by 4 bases, with 12 bases between. Germline CDR1 reads GTSNPN; CDR2 reads SVGIG (reference sequence).

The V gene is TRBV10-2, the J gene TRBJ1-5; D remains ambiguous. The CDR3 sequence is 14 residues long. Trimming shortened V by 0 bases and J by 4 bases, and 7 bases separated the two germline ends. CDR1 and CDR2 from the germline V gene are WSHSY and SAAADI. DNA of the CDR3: TGCGCCAGCAGTGAGTCCGGAGTAAATCAGCCCCAGCATTTT. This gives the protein CASSESGVNQPQHF.

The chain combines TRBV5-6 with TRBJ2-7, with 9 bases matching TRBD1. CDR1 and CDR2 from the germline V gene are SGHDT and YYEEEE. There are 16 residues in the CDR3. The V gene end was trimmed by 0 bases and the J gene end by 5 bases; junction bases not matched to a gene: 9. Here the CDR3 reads CASSLVRRGQGDEQYF. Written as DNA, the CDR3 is TGTGCCAGCAGCTTGGTGCGTCGGGGACAGGGAGACGAGCAGTACTTC.

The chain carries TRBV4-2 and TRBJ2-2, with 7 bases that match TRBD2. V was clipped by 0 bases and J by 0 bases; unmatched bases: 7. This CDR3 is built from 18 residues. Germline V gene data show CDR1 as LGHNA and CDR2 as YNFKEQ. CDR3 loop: CASSQDRRDYTNTGELFF. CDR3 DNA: TGTGCCAGCAGCCAAGATCGTCGGGACTACACGAACACCGGGGAGCTGTTTTTT.

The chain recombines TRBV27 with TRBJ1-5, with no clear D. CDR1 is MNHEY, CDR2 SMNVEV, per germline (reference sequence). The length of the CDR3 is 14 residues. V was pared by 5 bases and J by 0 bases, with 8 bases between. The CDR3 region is CASSAGLSNQPQHF. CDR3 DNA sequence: TGTGCCAGCAGTGCCGGTCTTAGCAATCAGCCCCAGCATTTT.

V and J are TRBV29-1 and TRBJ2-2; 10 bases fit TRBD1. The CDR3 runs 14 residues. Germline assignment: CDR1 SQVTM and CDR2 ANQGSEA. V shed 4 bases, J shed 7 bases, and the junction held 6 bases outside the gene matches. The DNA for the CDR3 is TGCAGCGTTGGCGGGACAGGGGACGTCGGGGAGCTGTTTTTT. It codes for CSVGGTGDVGELFF.

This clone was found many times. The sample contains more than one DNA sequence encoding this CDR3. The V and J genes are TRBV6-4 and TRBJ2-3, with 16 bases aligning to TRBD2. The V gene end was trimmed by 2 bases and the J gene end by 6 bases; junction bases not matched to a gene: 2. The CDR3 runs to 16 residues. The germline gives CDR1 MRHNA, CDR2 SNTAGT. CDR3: CASSDGTSGGADTQYF. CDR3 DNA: TGTGCCAGCAGTGACGGGACTAGCGGGGGGGCCGATACGCAGTATTTT.

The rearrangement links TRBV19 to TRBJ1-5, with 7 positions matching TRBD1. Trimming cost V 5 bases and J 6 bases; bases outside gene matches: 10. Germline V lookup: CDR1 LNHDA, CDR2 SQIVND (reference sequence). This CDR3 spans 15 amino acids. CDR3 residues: CASSAGRQGLQPQHF. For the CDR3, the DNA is TGTGCCAGTAGTGCCGGTCGACAGGGCCTTCAGCCCCAGCATTTT.

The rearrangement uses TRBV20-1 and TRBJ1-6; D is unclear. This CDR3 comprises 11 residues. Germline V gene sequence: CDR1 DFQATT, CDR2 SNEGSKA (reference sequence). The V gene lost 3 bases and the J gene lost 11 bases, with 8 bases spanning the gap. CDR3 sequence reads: CSARARAPLHF. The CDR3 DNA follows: TGCAGTGCTAGGGCTCGGGCACCCCTCCACTTT.